One sample yielded the 28 T cell receptor beta chains listed below, sequenced in a study of spatial heterogeneity in lung cancer. The time point here: sample taken at primary tumor resection. The sequenced material consisted of unsorted whole RNA from tumor, nontumor lung or frozen PBMC. One entry per CDR3 protein results from TCRdb running MiXCR on the 5' RACE reads. This table has about 92,000 distinct CDR3 sequences, about an eighth appearing once. Material: PBMCs, obtained at surgery. All receptors derive from a male donor with early-stage non-small cell lung cancer.

In this sample, this clonotype turned up many times. V and J are TRBV6-5 and TRBJ2-1, with 9 bases fitting TRBD1. The CDR3 is made up of 15 amino acids. Trimming cost V 6 bases and J 7 bases; bases outside gene matches: 10. Germline assignment: CDR1 MNHEY and CDR2 SVGAGI. In DNA, the CDR3 is TGTGCCAGCAGCTGGGGACAGGGTGGATCGAATGAGCAGTTCTTC. Translation gives CASSWGQGGSNEQFF.

This clonotype was seen repeatedly, ten times or more. The chain joins TRBV27 to TRBJ1-1, with unresolved D. CDR3 length: 13 amino acids. Germline loops: CDR1 MNHEY, CDR2 SMNVEV (reference sequence). V lost 4 bases and J lost 3, with 9 bases in between. CDR3 coding DNA: TGTGCCAGCAGTTATGGCCCGGACACTGAAGCTTTCTTT. Residues: CASSYGPDTEAFF.

This clonotype has a handful of counts. The chain couples TRBV6-2 or TRBV6-3 to TRBJ2-1; 10 bases fit TRBD2. The germline V gene encodes CDR1 MNHEY and CDR2 SVGEGT. V lost 6 bases, J lost 7 bases, and 3 bases stayed unmatched. The CDR3 extends over 13 amino acids. In nucleotides, the CDR3 is TGTGCCAGCAGGGTACTAGCGGGGAATGAGCAGTTCTTC. Translation: CASRVLAGNEQFF.

V is TRBV20-1 and J is TRBJ1-5; 10 positions agree with TRBD1. Losses at the gene ends were 5 bases for V and 3 bases for J; bases not matched to a gene: 4. The CDR3 runs 14 residues. The germline V gene has CDR1 DFQATT and CDR2 SNEGSKA (reference sequence). This CDR3 reads CSARTGGINQPQHF. CDR3 sequence (DNA): TGCAGTGCTCGGACAGGGGGGATCAATCAGCCCCAGCATTTT.

The chain joins TRBV10-3 to TRBJ1-2; possible D gene TRBD1, 5 bases. This CDR3 is built from 13 residues. The ends were cut back, 9 bases at V and 1 base at J, with 12 bases in the middle. CDR1 is ENHRY, CDR2 SYGVKD, per germline. CDR3 amino acids: CAIRTQGNYGYTF. CDR3 in DNA: TGTGCCATACGGACGCAGGGTAACTATGGCTACACCTTC.

The chain carries TRBV10-1 and TRBJ2-3; TRBD2 agrees at 10 bases. Germline V gene sequence: CDR1 WNHNN, CDR2 SYGVQD (reference sequence). This CDR3 region has 16 residues. After removal of 2 bases from V and 3 bases from J, the junction contained 5 bases not matched to a gene. The CDR3 DNA reads as TGCGCCAGCAGTGAGCAAGCGGGGGGGCCGACAGATACGCAGTATTTT. Translating gives CASSEQAGGPTDTQYF.

The rearrangement links TRBV30 to TRBJ2-5, with no clear D. The V and J ends lost 5 bases and 5 bases respectively, with 12 bases between them. This CDR3 spans 12 amino acids. Germline assignment: CDR1 GTSNPN and CDR2 SVGIG (reference sequence). CDR3 coding DNA: TGTGCCTGGTCTGGGAATTCGGAGACCCAGTACTTC. Translation gives CAWSGNSETQYF.

This clonotype was seen only a few times. J is TRBJ1-3 and V is TRBV29-1, with TRBD1 matching over 8 bases. CDR3 length: 14 amino acids. Germline values: CDR1 SQVTM, CDR2 ANQGSEA. V lost 5 bases, J lost 3 bases, and 6 bases stayed unmatched. CDR3 residues: CSVRDRGYGNTIYF. The CDR3 coding sequence is TGCAGCGTTCGAGACAGGGGTTATGGAAACACCATATATTTT. The full variable domain, completed using reference TRBV29-1 and TRBJ1-3, is SAVISQKPSRDICQRGTSLTIQCQVDSQVTMMFWYRQQPGQSLTLIATANQGSEATYESGFVIDKFPISRPNLTFSTLTVSNMSPEDSSIYLCSVRDRGYGNTIYFGEGSWLTVV.

This clonotype was counted ten times or more. V gene TRBV6-6 combines with J gene TRBJ2-1; 9 bases line up with TRBD2. The CDR3 has 15 amino acids. The V gene end was trimmed by 6 bases and the J gene end by 8 bases; junction bases not matched to a gene: 11. The germline gives CDR1 MNHNY, CDR2 SVGAGI (reference sequence). CDR3 in amino acids: CASSARGGRVDEQFF. CDR3 nucleotide sequence: TGTGCCAGCAGCGCGCGGGGGGGCCGAGTCGATGAGCAGTTCTTC.

This clonotype was observed at least ten times. The chain links TRBV20-1 to TRBJ2-1, with a tentative D call TRBD1 (6 bases). CDR1 and CDR2 (germline): DFQATT, SNEGSKA (reference sequence). The CDR3 is 13 residues long. The CDR3 nucleotides read TGCAGCCTTACCGCAGGGGTACGGGCTGAGCAGTTCTTC. It specifies CSLTAGVRAEQFF.

The chain is built from TRBV7-2 and TRBJ2-6, with a tentative D call TRBD1 (5 bases). This CDR3 contains 18 residues. CDR1 and CDR2 (germline): SGHTA, FQGNSA. Trimming pared 0 bases from V and 0 bases from J, leaving 12 bases between. The CDR3 coding sequence is TGTGCCAGCAGCTTAGCGCTGCAGGGCTCCTCTGGGGCCAACGTCCTGACTTTC. This encodes CASSLALQGSSGANVLTF.

This chain connects TRBV19 to TRBJ2-5, with TRBD2 matching over 12 bases. Germline V gene lookup returns CDR1 LNHDA and CDR2 SQIVND (reference sequence). V lost 4 bases and J lost 12; bases outside the gene matches: 12. The CDR3 contains 15 residues. CDR3 loop: CASSRVLGLAGSKYF. The CDR3 region has the DNA TGTGCCAGTAGTAGGGTCCTGGGACTAGCGGGCTCCAAGTACTTC.

The chain couples TRBV20-1 to TRBJ2-3; a weak D match, TRBD2 (6 bases). This CDR3 spans 16 amino acids. Germline CDR1 reads DFQATT; CDR2 reads SNEGSKA (reference sequence). V lost 1 base and J lost 1, with 15 bases in between. DNA for the CDR3: TGCAGTGCTAGAGGGGACTTAAGAGGGGGCACAGATACGCAGTATTTT. Residues: CSARGDLRGGTDTQYF.

This clonotype occurred many times. The chain carries TRBV4-3 and TRBJ2-7; TRBD1 might be the D (5 bases). V lost 4 bases and J lost 4, with 17 bases in between. The germline CDR1 and CDR2 sequences are LGHNA and YSLEER. There are 15 residues in the CDR3. CDR3 DNA: TGCGCCAGCAGCCGCGAGGCGGCAGGGTCTTACGAGCAGTACTTC. Protein product: CASSREAAGSYEQYF.

The table lists this clonotype with many counts. The chain recombines TRBV6-5 with TRBJ2-1; 7 nucleotides agree with TRBD2. The CDR3 consists of 15 residues. CDR1 is MNHEY and CDR2 is SVGAGI in the germline V gene. With 0 bases clipped from V and 9 bases from J, the junction kept 8 bases outside the gene matches. Here the CDR3 DNA reads TGTGCCAGCAGTTACTCGGCTAGCGGTGTGGGTGAGCAGTTCTTC. It encodes CASSYSASGVGEQFF.

This clonotype was seen a handful of times. The chain couples TRBV20-1 to TRBJ2-7; TRBD2 matches at 7 bases. The CDR3 is made up of 15 amino acids. Germline loops: CDR1 DFQATT, CDR2 SNEGSKA (reference sequence). Germline trimming cut 2 bases from V and 5 bases from J; bases unmatched to any gene: 12. The CDR3 sequence: CSARPLLAAGDEQYF. In nucleotides, the CDR3 is TGCAGTGCTAGACCCCTCCTAGCGGCCGGGGACGAGCAGTACTTC.

In its sample, this clonotype was seen a few times. The V and J genes are TRBV29-1 and TRBJ2-3; the match to TRBD1 covers 8 bases. The CDR3 has 15 residues. CDR1 is SQVTM and CDR2 is ANQGSEA in the germline V gene. Losses at the gene ends were 7 bases for V and 5 bases for J; bases not matched to a gene: 14. The CDR3 reads CSAERTGSSGDTQYF. In nucleotides, the CDR3 is TGCAGCGCCGAACGGACAGGGTCAAGCGGAGATACGCAGTATTTT.

This clonotype was seen more than once but under ten times. V is TRBV5-1 and J is TRBJ2-3; perhaps D is TRBD1 or TRBD2 (6 bases each). The CDR3 consists of 15 residues. In germline, CDR1 is SGHRS, CDR2 YFSETQ. Trimming took 0 bases from V and 1 from J, leaving 9 bases between them. The CDR3 DNA is TGCGCCAGCAGCTTGGATCGGGGGCGCACAGATACGCAGTATTTT. Translating gives CASSLDRGRTDTQYF.

This clonotype was observed a few times. The chain employs TRBV9 and TRBJ2-4, with 12 bases lining up with TRBD2. Germline V gives CDR1 SGDLS, CDR2 YYNGEE. The CDR3 contains 16 residues. Unmatched junction bases numbered 6, after V lost 0 bases and J lost 8 bases. This chain's CDR3 is CASSVGETSGSYIQYF. CDR3 coding DNA: TGTGCCAGCAGCGTAGGCGAGACTAGCGGGAGTTACATTCAGTACTTC. Variable domain in full (rest from reference TRBV9 and TRBJ2-4): DSGVTQTPKHLITATGQRVTLRCSPRSGDLSVYWYQQSLDQGLQFLIQYYNGEERAKGNILERFSAQQFPDLHSELNLSSLELGDSALYFCASSVGETSGSYIQYFGAGTRLSVL.

This clonotype showed up just a few times. V usage is TRBV18 and J usage is TRBJ1-2; perhaps TRBD1 as D (6 bases). Trimming shortened V by 2 bases and J by 4 bases, and 14 bases separated the two germline ends. Germline lookup yields CDR1 KGHSH and CDR2 LQKENI. The CDR3 runs 15 residues. The CDR3 DNA reads TGTGCCAGCTCACCATTCCACAGGGCCGGCTATGGCTACACCTTC. This gives the protein CASSPFHRAGYGYTF.

V is TRBV11-3 and J is TRBJ2-2; 9 bases align to TRBD2. Germline CDR1 is SGHNT and CDR2 is YENEEA. Unmatched junction bases numbered 9, after V lost 5 bases and J lost 2 bases. The CDR3 is 17 residues long. CDR3 DNA: TGTGCCAGCAGCCCAAATCCTAGCGGGGTTAACACCGGGGAGCTGTTTTTT. Protein sequence: CASSPNPSGVNTGELFF.

This clonotype showed up just a few times. The chain recombines TRBV20-1 with TRBJ2-1; TRBD2 agrees at 8 bases. Unmatched junction bases numbered 10, after V lost 2 bases and J lost 1 base. Per the germline V gene, CDR1 is DFQATT and CDR2 is SNEGSKA (reference sequence). CDR3 length: 17 amino acids. CDR3 bases: TGCAGTGCTAGATCCCCGGGGCTAGCGGGTTCCTACAATGAGCAGTTCTTC. Its translation is CSARSPGLAGSYNEQFF.

This clonotype was counted a few times. The CDR3 nucleotides read TGTGCCAGCAGGAACGACGGAACCTCTGGAAACACCATATATTTT. Protein product: CASRNDGTSGNTIYF. The V call is TRBV7-8, the J call TRBJ1-3; D is unresolved. Germline lookup yields CDR1 SGHVS and CDR2 FQNEAQ. V lost 6 bases to trimming and J lost 0 bases, with 12 bases between them. The CDR3 has 15 residues.

There are a few counts of this clonotype. This chain uses TRBV28 with TRBJ1-4; TRBD1 is a possible D gene (5 bases). The CDR3 runs to 16 residues. V dropped 5 bases and J dropped 4 bases, with 17 bases sitting between them. From germline, CDR1 is MDHEN and CDR2 SYDVKM. The CDR3 sequence is CASSPRQQLGNEKLFF. The CDR3 DNA reads TGTGCCAGCAGTCCCAGACAGCAACTGGGTAATGAAAAACTGTTTTTT.

This clonotype has more than one count but fewer than ten. This chain uses TRBV7-9 with TRBJ2-7, with D perhaps TRBD2 (6 bases). Trimming removed 1 base at V and 8 bases at J, with 12 bases between. The CDR3 loop spans 13 amino acids. Germline V gene sequence: CDR1 SEHNR, CDR2 FQNEAQ (reference sequence). The CDR3 region is CASSLVLGGQQYF. CDR3 nucleotide sequence: TGTGCCAGCAGCTTAGTCCTCGGGGGACAGCAGTACTTC. Supplemented by reference TRBV7-9 and TRBJ2-7, the full variable domain reads DTGVSQNPRHKITKRGQNVTFRCDPISEHNRLYWYRQTLGQGPEFLTYFQNEAQLEKSRLLSDRFSAERPKGSFSTLEIQRTEQGDSAMYLCASSLVLGGQQYFGPGTRLTVT.

This chain joins TRBV5-1 and TRBJ2-7, with D tentatively TRBD1 (6 bases). This CDR3 contains 13 residues. V was trimmed by 0 bases and J by 4 bases, leaving 8 bases between them. The germline V gene encodes CDR1 SGHRS and CDR2 YFSETQ. The CDR3 reads CASSLGDKYEQYF. CDR3 in DNA: TGCGCCAGCAGCTTGGGGGACAAATACGAGCAGTACTTC. Complete variable domain (other parts from reference TRBV5-1 and TRBJ2-7): KAGVTQTPRYLIKTRGQQVTLSCSPISGHRSVSWYQQTPGQGLQFLFEYFSETQRNKGNFPGRFSGRQFSNSRSEMNVSTLELGDSALYLCASSLGDKYEQYFGPGTRLTVT.

Ten or more counts support this clonotype. The V call is TRBV27, the J call TRBJ2-2, with TRBD1 matching over 7 bases. The junction had 4 bases not matched to a gene; V was cut back by 6 bases and J by 6 bases. Germline assignment: CDR1 MNHEY and CDR2 SMNVEV (reference sequence). The CDR3 length is 13 residues. The CDR3: CASRLTGAGELFF. The CDR3, as DNA: TGTGCCAGCAGGCTTACAGGGGCCGGGGAGCTGTTTTTT.

This rearrangement joins TRBV6-5 to TRBJ1-2; 7 bases align to TRBD1. CDR1 and CDR2 (germline): MNHEY, SVGAGI. V shed 5 bases, J shed 5 bases, and the junction held 2 bases outside the gene matches. The CDR3 is 12 amino acids. The CDR3: CASSKQGYGYTF. CDR3 nucleotides: TGTGCCAGCAGTAAACAGGGGTATGGCTACACCTTC.